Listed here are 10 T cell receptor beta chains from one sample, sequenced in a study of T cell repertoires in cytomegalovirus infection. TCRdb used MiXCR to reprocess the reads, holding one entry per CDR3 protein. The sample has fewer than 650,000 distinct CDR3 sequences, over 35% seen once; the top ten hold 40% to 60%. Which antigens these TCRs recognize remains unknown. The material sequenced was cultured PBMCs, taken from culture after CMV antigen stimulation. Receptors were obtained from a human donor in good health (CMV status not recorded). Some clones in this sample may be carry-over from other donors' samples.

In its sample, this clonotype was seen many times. CDR3 nucleotide sequence: TGTGCCAGCAGCTTAGCGGGCAGGGAGGCTGAAGCTTTCTTT. It yields the protein CASSLAGREAEAFF. This chain joins TRBV7-8 and TRBJ1-1, with D possibly matching TRBD1 (5 bases). Germline V gives CDR1 SGHVS, CDR2 FQNEAQ. The CDR3 is 14 amino acids. Trimming removed 0 bases from V and 6 bases from J, with 11 bases in between.

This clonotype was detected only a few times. DNA of the CDR3: TGTGCCAGCAGCTTAGTATGGACAGCTTTTCGAAACACCATATATTTT. Protein product: CASSLVWTAFRNTIYF. This rearrangement joins TRBV7-9 to TRBJ1-3, with a weak D call TRBD1 (6 bases). Trimming left V 1 base short and J 5 bases short, with 15 bases between. The germline gives CDR1 SEHNR, CDR2 FQNEAQ (reference sequence). There are 16 residues in the CDR3.

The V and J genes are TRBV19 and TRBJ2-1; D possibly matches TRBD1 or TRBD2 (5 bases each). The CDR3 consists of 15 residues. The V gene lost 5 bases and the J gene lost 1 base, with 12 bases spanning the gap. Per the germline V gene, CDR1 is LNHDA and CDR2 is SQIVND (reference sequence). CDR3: CASSGGRTSYNEQFF. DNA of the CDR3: TGTGCCAGTAGTGGGGGTAGGACGTCCTACAATGAGCAGTTCTTC. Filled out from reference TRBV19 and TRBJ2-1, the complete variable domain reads DGGITQSPKYLFRKEGQNVTLSCEQNLNHDAMYWYRQDPGQGLRLIYYSQIVNDFQKGDIAEGYSVSREKKESFPLTVTSAQKNPTAFYLCASSGGRTSYNEQFFGPGTRLTVL.

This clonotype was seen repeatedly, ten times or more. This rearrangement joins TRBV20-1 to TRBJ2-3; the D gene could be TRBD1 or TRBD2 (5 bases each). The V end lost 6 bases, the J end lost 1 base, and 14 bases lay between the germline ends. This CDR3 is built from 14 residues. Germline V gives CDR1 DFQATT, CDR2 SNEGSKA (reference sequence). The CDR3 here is CSAIPGRRTDTQYF. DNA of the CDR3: TGCAGTGCCATTCCGGGACGCCGCACAGATACGCAGTATTTT.

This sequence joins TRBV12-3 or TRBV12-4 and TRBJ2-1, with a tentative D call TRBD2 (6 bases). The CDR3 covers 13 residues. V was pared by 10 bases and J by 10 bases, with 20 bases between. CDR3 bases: TGTGCCACCTTTTCTGCCGGAGGGCGGGAGCAGTTCTTC. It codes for CATFSAGGREQFF.

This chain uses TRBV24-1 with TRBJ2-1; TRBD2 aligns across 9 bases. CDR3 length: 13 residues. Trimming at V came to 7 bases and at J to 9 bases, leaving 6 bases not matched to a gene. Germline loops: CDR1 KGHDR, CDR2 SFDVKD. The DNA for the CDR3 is TGTGCCACCAGCAGGACTAGCGATGGTGAGCAGTTCTTC. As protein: CATSRTSDGEQFF.

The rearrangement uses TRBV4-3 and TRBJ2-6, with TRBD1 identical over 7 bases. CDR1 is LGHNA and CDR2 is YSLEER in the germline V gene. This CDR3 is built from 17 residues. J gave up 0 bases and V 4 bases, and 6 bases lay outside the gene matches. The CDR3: CASSPDRASSGANVLTF. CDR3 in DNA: TGCGCCAGCAGCCCCGACAGGGCGAGCTCTGGGGCCAACGTCCTGACTTTC.

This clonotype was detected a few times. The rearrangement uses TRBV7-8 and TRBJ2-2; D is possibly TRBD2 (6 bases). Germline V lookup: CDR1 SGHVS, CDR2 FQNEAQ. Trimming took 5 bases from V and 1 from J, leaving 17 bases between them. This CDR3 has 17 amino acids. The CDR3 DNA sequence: TGTGCCAGCAGCCCACGGGGGTTCGGGGAGAACACCGGGGAGCTGTTTTTT. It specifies CASSPRGFGENTGELFF.

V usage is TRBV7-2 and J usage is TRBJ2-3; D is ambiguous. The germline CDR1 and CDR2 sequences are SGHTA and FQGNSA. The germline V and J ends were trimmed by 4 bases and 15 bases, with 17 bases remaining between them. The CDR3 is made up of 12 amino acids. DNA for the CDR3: TGTGCCAGCAGCTCTCGGGTCCACGCTCTCTATTTT. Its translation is CASSSRVHALYF.

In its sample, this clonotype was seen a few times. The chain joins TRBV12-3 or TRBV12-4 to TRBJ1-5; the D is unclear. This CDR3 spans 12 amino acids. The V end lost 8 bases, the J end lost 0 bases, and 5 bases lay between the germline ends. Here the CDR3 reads CASGYSNQPQHF. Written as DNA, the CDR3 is TGTGCCAGCGGATATAGCAATCAGCCCCAGCATTTT.